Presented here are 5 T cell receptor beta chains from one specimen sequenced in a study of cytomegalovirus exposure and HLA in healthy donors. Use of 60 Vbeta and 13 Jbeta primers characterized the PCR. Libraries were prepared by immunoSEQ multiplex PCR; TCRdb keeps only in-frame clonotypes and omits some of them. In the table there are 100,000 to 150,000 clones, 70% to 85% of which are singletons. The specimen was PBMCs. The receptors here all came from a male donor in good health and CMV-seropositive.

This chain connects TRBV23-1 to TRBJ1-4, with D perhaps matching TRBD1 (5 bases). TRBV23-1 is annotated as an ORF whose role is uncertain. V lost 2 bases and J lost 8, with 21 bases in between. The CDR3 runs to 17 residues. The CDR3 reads CASSQRSGKGGSEKLFF. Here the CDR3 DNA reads TGCGCCAGCAGTCAACGGTCAGGGAAGGGAGGAAGCGAAAAACTGTTTTTT.

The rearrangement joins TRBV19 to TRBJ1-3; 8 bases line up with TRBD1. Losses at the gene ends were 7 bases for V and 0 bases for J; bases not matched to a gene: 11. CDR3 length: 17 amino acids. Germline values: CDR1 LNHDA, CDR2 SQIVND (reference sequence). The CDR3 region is CASTDRTGSLSGNTIYF. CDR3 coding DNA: TGTGCCAGTACCGATCGGACAGGGAGCCTCTCTGGAAACACCATATATTTT.

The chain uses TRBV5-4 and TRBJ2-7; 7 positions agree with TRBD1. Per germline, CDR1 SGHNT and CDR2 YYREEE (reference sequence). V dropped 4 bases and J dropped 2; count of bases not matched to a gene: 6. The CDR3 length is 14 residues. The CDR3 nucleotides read TGTGCCAGCAGCCCCTCGGGACAGCCCTACGAGCAGTACTTC. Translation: CASSPSGQPYEQYF.

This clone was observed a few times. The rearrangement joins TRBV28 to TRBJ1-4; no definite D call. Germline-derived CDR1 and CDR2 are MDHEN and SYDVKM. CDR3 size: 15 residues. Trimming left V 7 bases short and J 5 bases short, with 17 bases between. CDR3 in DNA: TGTGCCAGCACCGAAACCGGGAGGGAGAATGAAAAACTGTTTTTT. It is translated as CASTETGRENEKLFF. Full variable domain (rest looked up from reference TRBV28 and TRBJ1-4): DVKVTQSSRYLVKRTGEKVFLECVQDMDHENMFWYRQDPGLGLRLIYFSYDVKMKEKGDIPEGYSVSREKKERFSLILESASTNQTSMYLCASTETGRENEKLFFGSGTQLSVL.

This CDR3 is CASSFLEFSGGYTF. CDR3 DNA: TGTGCCAGCAGTTTCCTCGAGTTTTCGGGTGGCTACACCTTC. V gene TRBV28 combines with J gene TRBJ1-2; no definite D call. V was cut by 3 bases and J by 7 bases, with 15 bases left in between. The CDR3 totals 14 residues. The V gene's germline CDR1 is MDHEN and CDR2 SYDVKM.